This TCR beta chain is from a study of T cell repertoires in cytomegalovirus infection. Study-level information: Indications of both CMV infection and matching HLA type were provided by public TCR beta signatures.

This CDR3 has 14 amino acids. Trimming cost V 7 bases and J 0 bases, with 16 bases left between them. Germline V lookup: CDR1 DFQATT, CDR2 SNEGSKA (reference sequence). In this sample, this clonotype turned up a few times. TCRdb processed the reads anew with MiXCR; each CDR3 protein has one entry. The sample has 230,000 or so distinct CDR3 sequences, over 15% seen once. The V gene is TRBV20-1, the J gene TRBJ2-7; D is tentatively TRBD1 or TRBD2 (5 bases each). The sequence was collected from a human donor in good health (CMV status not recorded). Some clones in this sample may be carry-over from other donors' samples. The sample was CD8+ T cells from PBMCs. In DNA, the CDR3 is TGCAGTGGTGAGGGGCAGGGTAGCTCCTACGAGCAGTACTTC. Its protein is CSGEGQGSSYEQYF.